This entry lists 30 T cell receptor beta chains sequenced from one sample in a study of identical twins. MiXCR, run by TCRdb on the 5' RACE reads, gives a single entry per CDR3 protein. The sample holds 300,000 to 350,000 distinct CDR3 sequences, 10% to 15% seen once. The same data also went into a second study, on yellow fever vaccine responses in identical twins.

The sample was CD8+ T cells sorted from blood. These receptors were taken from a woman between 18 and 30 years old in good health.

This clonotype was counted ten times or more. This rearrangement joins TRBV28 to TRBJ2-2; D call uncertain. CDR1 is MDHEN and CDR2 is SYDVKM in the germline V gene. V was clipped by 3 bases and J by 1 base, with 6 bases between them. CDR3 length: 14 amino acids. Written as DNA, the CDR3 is TGTGCCAGCAGTTTGACCGGGAACACCGGGGAGCTGTTTTTT. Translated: CASSLTGNTGELFF. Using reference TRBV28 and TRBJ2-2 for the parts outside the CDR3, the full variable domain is DVKVTQSSRYLVKRTGEKVFLECVQDMDHENMFWYRQDPGLGLRLIYFSYDVKMKEKGDIPEGYSVSREKKERFSLILESASTNQTSMYLCASSLTGNTGELFFGEGSRLTVL.

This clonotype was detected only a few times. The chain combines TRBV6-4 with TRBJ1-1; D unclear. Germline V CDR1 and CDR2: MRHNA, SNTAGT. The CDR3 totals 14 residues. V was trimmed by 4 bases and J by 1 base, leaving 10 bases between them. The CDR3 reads CASSVGATNTEAFF. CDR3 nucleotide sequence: TGTGCCAGCAGTGTGGGAGCGACGAACACTGAAGCTTTCTTT.

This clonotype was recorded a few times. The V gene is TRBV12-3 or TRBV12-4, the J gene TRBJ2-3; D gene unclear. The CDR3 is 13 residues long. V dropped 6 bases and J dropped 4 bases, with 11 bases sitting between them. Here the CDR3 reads CASSPTRADTQYF. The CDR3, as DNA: TGTGCCAGCAGCCCCACCCGGGCAGATACGCAGTATTTT.

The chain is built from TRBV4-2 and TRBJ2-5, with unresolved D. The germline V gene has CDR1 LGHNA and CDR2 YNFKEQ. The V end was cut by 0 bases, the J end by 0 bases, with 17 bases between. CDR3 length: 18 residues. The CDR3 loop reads CASSQEYERRLYQETQYF. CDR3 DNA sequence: TGTGCCAGCAGCCAAGAATATGAGAGGAGATTGTACCAAGAGACCCAGTACTTC.

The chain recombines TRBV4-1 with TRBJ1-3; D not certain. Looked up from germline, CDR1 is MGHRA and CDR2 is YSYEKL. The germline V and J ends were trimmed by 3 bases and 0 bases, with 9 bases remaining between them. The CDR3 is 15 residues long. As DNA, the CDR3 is TGCGCCAGCAGCCACCAGGTAACCTCTGGAAACACCATATATTTT. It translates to CASSHQVTSGNTIYF.

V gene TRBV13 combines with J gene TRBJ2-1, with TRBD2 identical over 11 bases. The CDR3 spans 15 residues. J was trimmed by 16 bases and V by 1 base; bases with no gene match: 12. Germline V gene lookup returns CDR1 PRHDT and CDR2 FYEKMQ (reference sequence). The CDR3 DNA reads TGTGCCAGCAGCTTAGAGGGGGTTAGCGGGAGGGCCGGATTCTTC. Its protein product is CASSLEGVSGRAGFF.

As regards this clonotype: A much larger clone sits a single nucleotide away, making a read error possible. The CDR3 protein is CASSLEGTSGELNTQYF. In nucleotides, the CDR3 is TGTGCCAGCAGTTTAGAAGGGACTAGCGGAGAGCTTAATACGCAGTATTTT. The chain uses TRBV27 and TRBJ2-3; TRBD2 matches 11 bases. CDR1 and CDR2 (germline): MNHEY, SMNVEV (reference sequence). CDR3 size: 17 residues. V shed 2 bases and J 7 bases; nucleotides not matched to a gene: 11.

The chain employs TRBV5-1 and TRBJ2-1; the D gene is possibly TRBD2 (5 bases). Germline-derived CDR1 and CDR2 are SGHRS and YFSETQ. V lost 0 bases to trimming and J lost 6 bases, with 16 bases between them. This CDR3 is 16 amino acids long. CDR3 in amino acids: CASSLEVGGSSNEQFF. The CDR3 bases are TGCGCCAGCAGCTTGGAAGTTGGCGGGTCTTCCAATGAGCAGTTCTTC. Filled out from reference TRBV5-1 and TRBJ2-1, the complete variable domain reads KAGVTQTPRYLIKTRGQQVTLSCSPISGHRSVSWYQQTPGQGLQFLFEYFSETQRNKGNFPGRFSGRQFSNSRSEMNVSTLELGDSALYLCASSLEVGGSSNEQFFGPGTRLTVL.

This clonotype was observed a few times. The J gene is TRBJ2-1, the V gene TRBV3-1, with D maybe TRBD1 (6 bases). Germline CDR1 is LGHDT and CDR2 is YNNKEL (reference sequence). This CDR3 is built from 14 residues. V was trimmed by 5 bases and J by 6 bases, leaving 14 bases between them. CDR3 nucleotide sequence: TGTGCCAGCAGCACGGACAGAATTGTCAATGAGCAGTTCTTC. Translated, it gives CASSTDRIVNEQFF.

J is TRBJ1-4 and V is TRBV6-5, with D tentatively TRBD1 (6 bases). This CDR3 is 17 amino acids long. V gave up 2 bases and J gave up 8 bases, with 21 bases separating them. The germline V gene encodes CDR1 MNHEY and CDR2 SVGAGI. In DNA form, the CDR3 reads TGTGCCAGCAGTTACCAGACACCTCAGGGGTTAAGCGAAAAACTGTTTTTT. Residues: CASSYQTPQGLSEKLFF.

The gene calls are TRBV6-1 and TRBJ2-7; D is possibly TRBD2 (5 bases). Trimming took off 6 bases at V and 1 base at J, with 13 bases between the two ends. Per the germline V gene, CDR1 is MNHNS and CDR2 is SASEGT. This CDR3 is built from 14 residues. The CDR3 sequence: CASSLTRGSYEQYV. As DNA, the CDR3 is TGTGCCAGCAGCCTCACCCGCGGGTCCTACGAGCAGTACGTC.

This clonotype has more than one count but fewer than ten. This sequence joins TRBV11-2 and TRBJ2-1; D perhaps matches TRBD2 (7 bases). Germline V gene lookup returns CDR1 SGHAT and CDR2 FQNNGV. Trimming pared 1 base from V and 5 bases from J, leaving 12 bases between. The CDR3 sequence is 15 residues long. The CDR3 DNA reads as TGTGCCAGCAGCTTAGCGGGGGGCCTCCACAATGAGCAGTTCTTC. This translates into CASSLAGGLHNEQFF.

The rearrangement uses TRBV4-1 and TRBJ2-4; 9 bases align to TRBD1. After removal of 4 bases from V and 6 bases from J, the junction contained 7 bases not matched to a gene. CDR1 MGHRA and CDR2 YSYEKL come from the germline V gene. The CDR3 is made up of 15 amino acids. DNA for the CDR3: TGCGCCAGCAGCCCCCACCCGGGACAGGGAAACATTCAGTACTTC. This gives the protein CASSPHPGQGNIQYF.

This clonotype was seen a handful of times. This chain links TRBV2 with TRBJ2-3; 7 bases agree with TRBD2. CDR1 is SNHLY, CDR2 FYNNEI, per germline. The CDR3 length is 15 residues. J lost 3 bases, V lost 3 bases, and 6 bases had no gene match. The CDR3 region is CASSDERDGTDTQYF. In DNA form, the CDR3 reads TGTGCCAGCAGTGATGAGCGGGACGGGACAGATACGCAGTATTTT.

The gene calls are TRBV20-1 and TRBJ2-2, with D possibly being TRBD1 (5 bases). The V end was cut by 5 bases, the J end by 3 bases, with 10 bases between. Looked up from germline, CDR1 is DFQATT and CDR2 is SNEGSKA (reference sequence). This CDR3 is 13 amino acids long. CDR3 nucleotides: TGCAGTGCTGGACACGGCCACACCGGGGAGCTGTTTTTT. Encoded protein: CSAGHGHTGELFF.

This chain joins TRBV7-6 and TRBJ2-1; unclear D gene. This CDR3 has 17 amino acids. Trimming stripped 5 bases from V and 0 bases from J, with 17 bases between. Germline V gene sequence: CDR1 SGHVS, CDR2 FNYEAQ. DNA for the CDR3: TGTGCCAGCAGCAAGTTTGGAGTTGAAAGCTCCTACAATGAGCAGTTCTTC. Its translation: CASSKFGVESSYNEQFF. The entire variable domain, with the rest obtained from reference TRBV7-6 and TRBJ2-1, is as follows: GAGVSQSPRYKVTKRGQDVALRCDPISGHVSLYWYRQALGQGPEFLTYFNYEAQQDKSGLPNDRFSAERPEGSISTLTIQRTEQRDSAMYRCASSKFGVESSYNEQFFGPGTRLTVL.

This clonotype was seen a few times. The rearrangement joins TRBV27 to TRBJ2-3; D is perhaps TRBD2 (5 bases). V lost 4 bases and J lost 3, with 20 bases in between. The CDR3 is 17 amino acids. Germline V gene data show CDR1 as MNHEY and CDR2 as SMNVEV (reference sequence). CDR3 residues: CASSSPVVVGVTDTQYF. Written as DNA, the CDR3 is TGTGCCAGCAGTTCCCCAGTGGTTGTCGGGGTAACAGATACGCAGTATTTT.

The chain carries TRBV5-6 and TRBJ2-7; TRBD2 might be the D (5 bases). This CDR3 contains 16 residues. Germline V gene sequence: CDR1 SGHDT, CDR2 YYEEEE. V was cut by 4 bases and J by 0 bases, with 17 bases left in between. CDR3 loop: CASSRTWERSSYEQYF. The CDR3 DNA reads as TGTGCCAGCAGCCGTACTTGGGAGCGGTCCTCCTACGAGCAGTACTTC.

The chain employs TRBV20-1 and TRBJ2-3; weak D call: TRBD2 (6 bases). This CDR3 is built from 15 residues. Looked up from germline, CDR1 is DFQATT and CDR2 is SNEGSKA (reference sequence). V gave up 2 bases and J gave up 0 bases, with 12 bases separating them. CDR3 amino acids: CSARPKEGSTDTQYF. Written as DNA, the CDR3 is TGCAGTGCTAGACCCAAGGAGGGAAGCACAGATACGCAGTATTTT.

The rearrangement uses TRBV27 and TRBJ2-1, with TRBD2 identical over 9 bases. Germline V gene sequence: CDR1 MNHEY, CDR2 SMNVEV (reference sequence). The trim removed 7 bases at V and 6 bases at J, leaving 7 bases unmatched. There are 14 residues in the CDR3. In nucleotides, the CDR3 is TGTGCCAGCACTATAGCGGGAGCTTCCAATGAGCAGTTCTTC. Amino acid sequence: CASTIAGASNEQFF.

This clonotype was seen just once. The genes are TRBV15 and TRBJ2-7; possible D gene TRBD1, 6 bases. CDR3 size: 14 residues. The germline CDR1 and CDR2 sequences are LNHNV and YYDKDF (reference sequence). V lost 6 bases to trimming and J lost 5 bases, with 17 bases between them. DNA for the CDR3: TGTGCCACCAGTAGGACAGAGGCACCCCACGAGCAGTACTTC. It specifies CATSRTEAPHEQYF.

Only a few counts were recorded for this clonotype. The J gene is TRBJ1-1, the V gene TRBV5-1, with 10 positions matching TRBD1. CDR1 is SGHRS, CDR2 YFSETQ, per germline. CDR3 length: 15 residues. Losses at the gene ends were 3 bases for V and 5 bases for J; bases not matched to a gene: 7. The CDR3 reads CASSSETGGRTEAFF. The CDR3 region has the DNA TGCGCCAGCAGCTCAGAGACAGGGGGCCGGACTGAAGCTTTCTTT.

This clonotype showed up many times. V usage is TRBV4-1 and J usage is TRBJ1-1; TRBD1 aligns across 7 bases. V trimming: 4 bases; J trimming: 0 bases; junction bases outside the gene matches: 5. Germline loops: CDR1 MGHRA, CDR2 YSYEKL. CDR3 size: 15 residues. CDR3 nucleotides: TGCGCCAGCAGCCTATCGACAGGGCTGAACACTGAAGCTTTCTTT. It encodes CASSLSTGLNTEAFF.

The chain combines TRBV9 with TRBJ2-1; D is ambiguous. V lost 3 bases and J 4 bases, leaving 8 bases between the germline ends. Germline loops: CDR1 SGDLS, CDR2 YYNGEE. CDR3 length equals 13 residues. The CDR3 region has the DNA TGTGCCAGCAGCGGCCCGGATTACAATGAGCAGTTCTTC. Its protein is CASSGPDYNEQFF.

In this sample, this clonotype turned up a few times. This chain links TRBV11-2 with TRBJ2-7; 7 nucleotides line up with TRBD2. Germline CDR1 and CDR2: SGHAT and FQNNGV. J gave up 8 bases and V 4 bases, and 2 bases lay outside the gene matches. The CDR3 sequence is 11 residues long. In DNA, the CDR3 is TGTGCCAGCAGCTGGGAGGGCAAGCAGTACGTC. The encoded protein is CASSWEGKQYV.

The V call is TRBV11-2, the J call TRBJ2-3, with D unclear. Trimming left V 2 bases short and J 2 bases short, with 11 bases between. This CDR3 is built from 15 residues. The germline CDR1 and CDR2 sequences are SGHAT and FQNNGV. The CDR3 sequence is CASSLWERFTDTQYF. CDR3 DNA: TGTGCCAGCAGCTTATGGGAACGATTCACAGATACGCAGTATTTT.

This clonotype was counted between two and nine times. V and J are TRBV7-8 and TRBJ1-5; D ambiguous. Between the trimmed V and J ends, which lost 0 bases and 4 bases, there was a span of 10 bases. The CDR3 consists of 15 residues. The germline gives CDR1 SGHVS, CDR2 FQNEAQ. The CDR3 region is CASSLAEWQNQPQHF. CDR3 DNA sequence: TGTGCCAGCAGCTTAGCGGAGTGGCAAAATCAGCCCCAGCATTTT.

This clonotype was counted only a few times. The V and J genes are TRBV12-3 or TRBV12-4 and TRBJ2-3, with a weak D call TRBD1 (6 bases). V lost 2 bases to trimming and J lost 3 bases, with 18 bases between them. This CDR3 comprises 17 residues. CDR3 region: CASSLSWGQGRTDTQYF. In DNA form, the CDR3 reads TGTGCCAGCAGTTTATCATGGGGGCAGGGTCGGACAGATACGCAGTATTTT.

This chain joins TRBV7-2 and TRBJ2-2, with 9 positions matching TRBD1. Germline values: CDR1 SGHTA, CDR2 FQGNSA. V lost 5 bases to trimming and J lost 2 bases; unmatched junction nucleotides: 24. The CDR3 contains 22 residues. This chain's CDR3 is CASSVTGGGILPIHYNTGELFF. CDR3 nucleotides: TGTGCCAGCAGCGTTACAGGGGGCGGAATACTCCCCATCCATTATAACACCGGGGAGCTGTTTTTT.

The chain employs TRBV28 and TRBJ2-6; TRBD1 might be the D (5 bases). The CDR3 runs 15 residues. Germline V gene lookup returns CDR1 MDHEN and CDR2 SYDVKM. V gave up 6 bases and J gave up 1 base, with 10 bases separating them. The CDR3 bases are TGTGCCAGCAGAATCAGGGTTTCTGGGGCCAACGTCCTGACTTTC. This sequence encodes CASRIRVSGANVLTF. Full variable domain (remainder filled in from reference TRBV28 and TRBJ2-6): DVKVTQSSRYLVKRTGEKVFLECVQDMDHENMFWYRQDPGLGLRLIYFSYDVKMKEKGDIPEGYSVSREKKERFSLILESASTNQTSMYLCASRIRVSGANVLTFGAGSRLTVL.